Below, one T cell receptor (beta chain) is given with its context. It has no known antigen specificity. Base qualities are not recorded, but no much larger clone differs from it by a single base. Genomic DNA was extracted with the Qiagen DNeasy kit from unsorted PBMCs and from negatively selected CD4+ and CD8+ fractions. TCR beta CDR3 regions were subjected to amplification by immunoSEQ multiplex PCR with primers that anneal to V and J segments. A synthetic immune receptor repertoire was used to minimize amplification bias, and any remaining bias was removed computationally after sequencing. In the paper's pipeline: Custom Python scripts were used to quantify repertoire diversity as the Shannon entropy index. Unsorted, CD4+ and CD8+ repertoires were examined separately, except in combined analyses, for which CD4+ and CD8+ sequences were merged in silico. Clonal expansion was defined as a frequency increase of at least 2-fold after treatment compared with C1D1, and clones undetected at baseline were assigned a pseudocount of 0.5. Singleton clones were defined as clones with 0 or 1 copy at C1D1, and non-singleton clones were defined as clones with 2 or more copies. Clones expanded in unsorted samples were assigned a CD4+, CD8+ or unknown annotation through matching of protein sequences in sorted samples from the same patient. Diversity changes from C1D1 to C4D1 were tested in paired samples using Wilcoxon tests. TCRdb holds this immuneACCESS table with in-frame rearrangements only. Some clones are missing; in checked studies, unresolved V genes explain under half, and the rest has no known cause. V and J calls and clone size are as listed in that table; D and trimming were resolved from the DNA. The sample profile shows about 13,000 clones; more than 65% of them were found once. Around a quarter of the sample is in the top ten clones.

The data belong to a study of PD-1 blockade in classical Hodgkin lymphoma (dated by TCRdb to 2018 to 2020). About the investigation overall: Nivolumab dosing was 3 mg/kg intravenously every 2 weeks, continuing until either disease progression or unacceptable toxicity. A peripheral blood immune signature of response to PD-1 blockade in classical Hodgkin lymphoma was defined using TCR beta sequencing and CyTOF.

CDR3 length: 13 amino acids, cysteine to phenylalanine. CDR3 DNA only is kept here, 39 bases in frame from base 1. This specimen's time point label, interpreted: cycle 1 day 1 (C1D1), immediately before nivolumab initiation. All trial patients had relapsed after autologous stem cell transplantation, with cohorts A, B and C differing in prior brentuximab vedotin exposure. Magnetic negative selection with a Miltenyi CD8+ T cell isolation kit was used to purify CD8+ T cells from thawed PBMCs. A total of around 60 patients with relapsed/refractory classical Hodgkin lymphoma made up the trial cohort, and each patient's best overall response was complete response, partial response or progressive disease. In the multi-cohort phase II CheckMate 205 trial, trial patients received single-agent nivolumab. An independent review committee assessed best overall response by applying the 2007 International Working Group response criteria. Trial PBMCs were collected just before the start of nivolumab (C1D1) and during therapy at cycle 2 day 1 and cycle 4 day 1. Peripheral blood was collected in 8 mL Vacutainer Cell Preparation Tubes, from which PBMCs were isolated by centrifugation and then cryopreserved. Purified CD4+ and CD8+ fractions were prepared only for cases in which an additional PBMC sample was available. On LS columns in a quadroMACS separator, the magnetically labelled cells were depleted, and the flow-through was collected as the purified fraction.

Overall results and qualifications from the work: Patients starting nivolumab less than 1 year after ASCT had lower diversity and were excluded from later analyses to avoid confounding by immune reconstitution. By C4D1, a significant rise was seen in CD4+ TCR diversity but not in CD8+ TCR diversity (p=0.0027 vs p=0.16), and the rise was most apparent among complete responders (p=0.02). Baseline TCR diversity was reported as lower in newly diagnosed patients than in healthy donors, and lower still in relapsed/refractory patients. Baseline diversity similar to that of newly diagnosed patients was observed in trial patients achieving complete response, whereas significantly lower diversity was observed in partial responders and progressors. Only a single clinical trial cohort was studied, and what caused the repertoire differences, possibly disease activity or prior therapy, remained undefined.

The sequence is built from TRBV21-1 and TRBJ1-2; the table calls TRBD1, which could not be checked here. TRBV21-1 corresponds to a pseudogene. The sample was CD8+ T cells from blood, taken at baseline. The TCR was taken from a human donor with classical Hodgkin lymphoma. CDR3 protein: CASSGRTGRGYTF. The bases read TGTGCCAGCAGCGGACGGACAGGGCGCGGCTACACCTTC.